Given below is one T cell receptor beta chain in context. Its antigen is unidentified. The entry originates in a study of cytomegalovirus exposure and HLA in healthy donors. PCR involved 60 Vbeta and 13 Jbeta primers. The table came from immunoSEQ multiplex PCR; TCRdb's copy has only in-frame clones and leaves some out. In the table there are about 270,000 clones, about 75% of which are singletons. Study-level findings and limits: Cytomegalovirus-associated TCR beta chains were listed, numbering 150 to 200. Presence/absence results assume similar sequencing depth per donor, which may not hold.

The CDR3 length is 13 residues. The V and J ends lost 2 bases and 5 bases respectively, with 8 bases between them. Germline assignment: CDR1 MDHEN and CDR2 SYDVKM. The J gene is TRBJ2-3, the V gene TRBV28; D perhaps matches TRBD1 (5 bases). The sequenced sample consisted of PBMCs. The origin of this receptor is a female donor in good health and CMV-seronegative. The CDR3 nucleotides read TGTGCCAGCAGTTTACAGGGTGTAGATACGCAGTATTTT. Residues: CASSLQGVDTQYF.